Sequencing of this T cell receptor (beta chain) was carried out in a study of early T cells in non-severe SARS-CoV-2 infection. The CDR3 loop spans 17 amino acids. Trimming took 5 bases from V and 2 from J, leaving 21 bases between them. CDR1 and CDR2 from the germline V gene are KGHSH and LQKENI. Each CDR3 protein is one row after TCRdb ran MiXCR on the 5' RACE reads. The sample has roughly 52,000 distinct CDR3 sequences, 5% to 7.5% seen once; the top ten hold 5.5% to 7.5%. The TCR was taken from an adult who was a healthcare worker with PCR-confirmed SARS-CoV-2 infection or an uninfected control (not recorded which). Source: whole blood, taken at baseline. The chain links TRBV18 to TRBJ1-2, with a weak D call TRBD1 (5 bases). The CDR3 protein is CASSFRGARRVNYGYTF. CDR3 sequence (DNA): TGTGCCAGCTCATTCCGCGGGGCGCGGCGGGTCAACTATGGCTACACCTTC.